Below, 28 T cell receptor beta chains from the same sample are listed, as sequenced in a study of cytomegalovirus exposure and HLA in healthy donors. It was with 60 Vbeta and 13 Jbeta primers that the PCR ran. Using immunoSEQ multiplex PCR, the repertoire was profiled, and TCRdb retains in-frame clones only, with some absent. Counted here are 90,000 to 100,000 clones, around 79% occurring once; the ten biggest clones make up 4.5% to 6%. Sequencing was performed on PBMCs. Receptors originate from a middle-aged woman in good health and CMV-seronegative.

The CDR3 loop is CASSQRGLDNQPQHF. Here the CDR3 DNA reads TGCGCCAGCAGCCAAAGGGGGCTCGACAATCAGCCCCAGCATTTT. The chain carries TRBV4-1 and TRBJ1-5, with TRBD1 matching over 7 bases. There are 15 residues in the CDR3. The trim removed 2 bases at V and 3 bases at J, leaving 4 bases unmatched. Germline V CDR1 and CDR2: MGHRA, YSYEKL.

This chain joins TRBV7-2 and TRBJ2-1; 7 positions match TRBD2. Germline lookup yields CDR1 SGHTA and CDR2 FQGNSA. The V and J ends lost 4 bases and 8 bases, in that order; junction bases with no gene match: 2. There are 12 residues in the CDR3. The CDR3 protein is CASSSGLYEQFF. The CDR3 coding sequence is TGTGCCAGCAGCTCGGGACTATATGAGCAGTTCTTC.

The V gene is TRBV5-4, the J gene TRBJ2-5, with 8 bases that match TRBD2. The germline V gene encodes CDR1 SGHNT and CDR2 YYREEE (reference sequence). V dropped 0 bases and J dropped 2; count of bases not matched to a gene: 6. CDR3 size: 16 residues. The CDR3 loop is CASSLALRGAQETQYF. DNA of the CDR3: TGTGCCAGCAGCTTGGCCTTGCGGGGGGCTCAAGAGACCCAGTACTTC. Full variable domain (remainder filled in from reference TRBV5-4 and TRBJ2-5): ETGVTQSPTHLIKTRGQQVTLRCSSQSGHNTVSWYQQALGQGPQFIFQYYREEENGRGNFPPRFSGLQFPNYSSELNVNALELDDSALYLCASSLALRGAQETQYFGPGTRLLVL.

J is TRBJ1-4 and V is TRBV2; TRBD1 is a possible D gene (5 bases). Between the trimmed V and J ends, which lost 3 bases and 4 bases, there was a span of 12 bases. The germline V gene has CDR1 SNHLY and CDR2 FYNNEI. The CDR3 covers 15 residues. The CDR3 region is CASSESGTSNEKLFF. Here the CDR3 DNA reads TGTGCCAGCAGTGAGTCGGGGACTAGTAATGAAAAACTGTTTTTT.

Only one count was recorded for this clone. The rearrangement uses TRBV4-1 and TRBJ2-2; tentative D call: TRBD2 (5 bases). Germline V gives CDR1 MGHRA, CDR2 YSYEKL. V lost 4 bases, J lost 5 bases, and 17 bases lay in between. This CDR3 contains 16 residues. The CDR3 DNA is TGCGCCAGCAGCCTCTCGGGCCAACCGGGGACCGGGGAGCTGTTTTTT. This gives the protein CASSLSGQPGTGELFF.

The CDR3 sequence: CATSRVAGGYTDTQYF. CDR3 sequence (DNA): TGTGCCACCAGCAGAGTGGCGGGGGGTTACACAGATACGCAGTATTTT. V and J are TRBV15 and TRBJ2-3; 8 bases match TRBD2. The trim removed 1 base at V and 2 bases at J, leaving 5 bases unmatched. This CDR3 is 16 amino acids long. The germline gives CDR1 LNHNV, CDR2 YYDKDF (reference sequence).

This chain links TRBV9 with TRBJ2-7; TRBD2 aligns across 11 bases. The J segment lost 3 bases and the V segment lost 4 bases, leaving 6 bases of the junction unmatched. The germline V gene has CDR1 SGDLS and CDR2 YYNGEE. This CDR3 contains 15 residues. The CDR3 loop reads CASSPEGTSGYEQYF. The CDR3 DNA sequence: TGTGCCAGCAGCCCCGAAGGGACTAGCGGCTACGAGCAGTACTTC.

This chain links TRBV7-6 with TRBJ2-7; 9 nucleotides line up with TRBD1. With V trimmed by 5 bases and J by 2 bases, 7 bases remained unmatched. The length of the CDR3 is 15 residues. The germline V gene encodes CDR1 SGHVS and CDR2 FNYEAQ. The CDR3 nucleotides read TGTGCCAGCAGCCCCGGGACAGGGAGGACCTACGAGCAGTACTTC. Its translation: CASSPGTGRTYEQYF.

In its sample, this clone was seen a few times. The chain employs TRBV5-5 and TRBJ1-1; 7 bases fit TRBD1. The germline gives CDR1 SGHKS, CDR2 YYEKEE (reference sequence). The CDR3 runs to 12 residues. V was pared by 5 bases and J by 11 bases, with 9 bases of the junction left unmatched. For the CDR3, the DNA is TGTGCCAGCAGACACCTGACAGGGCGGGCTTTCTTT. It yields the protein CASRHLTGRAFF. The full variable domain, with the rest looked up from reference TRBV5-5 and TRBJ1-1, is DAGVTQSPTHLIKTRGQQVTLRCSPISGHKSVSWYQQVLGQGPQFIFQYYEKEERGRGNFPDRFSARQFPNYSSELNVNALLLGDSALYLCASRHLTGRAFFGQGTRLTVV.

This chain connects TRBV19 to TRBJ1-6; D remains ambiguous. CDR3 length: 10 amino acids. CDR1 is LNHDA and CDR2 is SQIVND in the germline V gene (reference sequence). With 6 bases removed from V and 14 bases from J, the gap between germline ends came to 8 bases. CDR3 sequence: CASRLRTLHF. In nucleotides, the CDR3 is TGTGCCAGTAGACTAAGGACCCTCCACTTT.

This chain connects TRBV7-2 to TRBJ2-3, with unresolved D. Deletions cut 5 bases from V and 2 bases from J, with 11 bases between. CDR1 is SGHTA, CDR2 FQGNSA, per germline. The CDR3 length is 14 residues. The CDR3 coding sequence is TGTGCCAGCAGCATCAGAAGAACCACAGATACGCAGTATTTT. As protein: CASSIRRTTDTQYF. Together with reference TRBV7-2 and TRBJ2-3, the CDR3 gives the full variable domain: GAGVSQSPSNKVTEKGKDVELRCDPISGHTALYWYRQSLGQGLEFLIYFQGNSAPDKSGLPSDRFSAERTGGSVSTLTIQRTQQEDSAVYLCASSIRRTTDTQYFGPGTRLTVL.

The genes are TRBV4-1 and TRBJ1-2; D gene unclear. CDR3 length: 15 amino acids. Trimming took off 1 base at V and 6 bases at J, with 15 bases between the two ends. Germline values: CDR1 MGHRA, CDR2 YSYEKL. CDR3: CASSQGKTPSDGYTF. Written as DNA, the CDR3 is TGCGCCAGCAGCCAAGGGAAGACACCCTCGGATGGCTACACCTTC.

This clone was recorded a few times. The genes are TRBV4-3 and TRBJ1-3; D unresolved. Germline V lookup: CDR1 LGHNA, CDR2 YSLEER. The CDR3 runs to 15 residues. Trimming shortened V by 0 bases and J by 1 base, and 7 bases separated the two germline ends. The CDR3 sequence: CASSQDHESGNTIYF. The CDR3 bases are TGCGCCAGCAGCCAAGACCACGAGTCTGGAAACACCATATATTTT.

The rearrangement joins TRBV18 to TRBJ2-3; D gene unclear. Germline V gene sequence: CDR1 KGHSH, CDR2 LQKENI. The CDR3 length is 15 residues. V was shortened by 4 bases and J by 0 bases, with 11 bases between the two germline ends. CDR3 residues: CASSHPLSSTDTQYF. The CDR3 coding sequence is TGTGCCAGCTCACACCCTCTATCTAGCACAGATACGCAGTATTTT.

This clone was counted only a few times. The genes are TRBV7-2 and TRBJ1-2, with 8 positions matching TRBD1. V shed 2 bases and J 4 bases; nucleotides not matched to a gene: 6. The CDR3 contains 15 residues. From germline, CDR1 is SGHTA and CDR2 FQGNSA. In DNA, the CDR3 is TGTGCCAGCAGCTTATCCACAGGGGGGGCCTATGGCTACACCTTC. It encodes CASSLSTGGAYGYTF. The complete variable domain, with remaining parts taken from reference TRBV7-2 and TRBJ1-2, reads GAGVSQSPSNKVTEKGKDVELRCDPISGHTALYWYRQSLGQGLEFLIYFQGNSAPDKSGLPSDRFSAERTGGSVSTLTIQRTQQEDSAVYLCASSLSTGGAYGYTFGSGTRLTVV.

The rearrangement joins TRBV19 to TRBJ2-1; 15 bases are shared with TRBD2. With 10 bases clipped from V and 11 bases from J, the junction kept 15 bases outside the gene matches. Germline V gene data show CDR1 as LNHDA and CDR2 as SQIVND (reference sequence). The CDR3 has 16 residues. DNA for the CDR3: TGTGCCACTCAAACCGCCTCGGGACTAGCGGGGGGCCAGCAGTTCTTC. It codes for CATQTASGLAGGQQFF.

This chain uses TRBV7-2 with TRBJ1-1, with no clear D. This CDR3 comprises 13 residues. Looked up from germline, CDR1 is SGHTA and CDR2 is FQGNSA. V gave up 5 bases and J gave up 8 bases, with 15 bases separating them. The CDR3 reads CASSRGLSGEAFF. In nucleotides, the CDR3 is TGTGCCAGCAGCCGTGGACTTTCCGGAGAAGCTTTCTTT.

This sequence joins TRBV7-9 and TRBJ2-7; D is possibly TRBD1 (5 bases). Germline assignment: CDR1 SEHNR and CDR2 FQNEAQ (reference sequence). The CDR3 contains 13 residues. V was trimmed by 3 bases and J by 4 bases, leaving 10 bases between them. CDR3 residues: CASSFGHQYEQYF. CDR3 DNA: TGTGCCAGCAGCTTTGGACACCAGTACGAGCAGTACTTC. The variable domain in full, completed from reference TRBV7-9 and TRBJ2-7, reads DTGVSQNPRHKITKRGQNVTFRCDPISEHNRLYWYRQTLGQGPEFLTYFQNEAQLEKSRLLSDRFSAERPKGSFSTLEIQRTEQGDSAMYLCASSFGHQYEQYFGPGTRLTVT.

In its sample, this clone was seen once. The chain is built from TRBV5-8 and TRBJ1-2, with TRBD1 matching 7 bases. V lost 3 bases, J lost 8 bases, and 13 bases stayed unmatched. CDR3 length equals 15 residues. Germline V CDR1 and CDR2: SGHTS, YDEGEE. The DNA for the CDR3 is TGTGCCAGCAGCTCAACCCGACAGGGAGAAGGGGGCTACACCTTC. It yields the protein CASSSTRQGEGGYTF.

The sample holds one count of this clone. The chain couples TRBV7-8 to TRBJ2-3, with 8 bases matching TRBD1. CDR3 size: 16 residues. The germline V gene has CDR1 SGHVS and CDR2 FQNEAQ. V shed 5 bases and J 3 bases; nucleotides not matched to a gene: 10. The CDR3 sequence: CASSPIARGRTDTQYF. CDR3 bases: TGTGCCAGCAGCCCAATAGCCAGGGGGCGGACAGATACGCAGTATTTT.

This clone was observed once. The rearrangement joins TRBV6-1 to TRBJ1-1; perhaps TRBD1 as D (6 bases). Trimming took off 3 bases at V and 5 bases at J, with 13 bases between the two ends. There are 14 residues in the CDR3. CDR1 is MNHNS and CDR2 is SASEGT in the germline V gene. DNA of the CDR3: TGTGCCAGCAGTGATGGGGGAAGGGGGACTGAAGCTTTCTTT. Protein: CASSDGGRGTEAFF.

V gene TRBV11-1 combines with J gene TRBJ2-5; D ambiguous. V was pared by 4 bases and J by 3 bases, with 9 bases between. The CDR3 is made up of 13 amino acids. Per germline, CDR1 SGHAT and CDR2 FQDESV (reference sequence). The CDR3 DNA sequence: TGTGCCAGCAGCTACCACCCAGAAGAGACCCAGTACTTC. Translated, it gives CASSYHPEETQYF.

The chain has TRBV9 and TRBJ2-3; D is possibly TRBD2 (5 bases). With 5 bases removed from V and 4 bases from J, the gap between germline ends came to 8 bases. Germline CDR1 and CDR2: SGDLS and YYNGEE. CDR3 length: 12 amino acids. CDR3 nucleotide sequence: TGTGCCAGCAGTAAACTAGCAGATACGCAGTATTTT. Its translation is CASSKLADTQYF.

The chain carries TRBV4-1 and TRBJ2-5; 12 bases match TRBD2. The CDR3 length is 18 residues. V lost 3 bases, J lost 2 bases, and 10 bases stayed unmatched. CDR1 is MGHRA and CDR2 is YSYEKL in the germline V gene. In DNA form, the CDR3 reads TGCGCCAGCAGCCACCAAACCGATCTAGCGGGGGGGCAAGAGACCCAGTACTTC. This codes for CASSHQTDLAGGQETQYF.

This clone was observed a handful of times. The chain carries TRBV4-1 and TRBJ1-1, with TRBD1 matching over 7 bases. Germline V CDR1 and CDR2: MGHRA, YSYEKL. This CDR3 is built from 14 residues. J was trimmed by 1 base and V by 3 bases; bases with no gene match: 2. The CDR3 nucleotides read TGCGCCAGCAGCCACGGGACAGCGAACACTGAAGCTTTCTTT. This sequence encodes CASSHGTANTEAFF.

This clone occurred once. The chain carries TRBV4-1 and TRBJ2-1; a possible D gene is TRBD1 (6 bases). This CDR3 comprises 15 residues. The V end lost 5 bases, the J end lost 4 bases, and 15 bases lay between the germline ends. Germline CDR1 reads MGHRA; CDR2 reads YSYEKL. The CDR3 DNA reads TGCGCCAGCAGCGGAAGTTTAGGGGGATACAATGAGCAGTTCTTC. It encodes CASSGSLGGYNEQFF.

As for this clone: Within the sample, other DNA sequences also encode this same CDR3. The gene calls are TRBV2 and TRBJ2-7; TRBD2 might be the D (5 bases). Trimming pared 6 bases from V and 0 bases from J, leaving 6 bases between. The CDR3 spans 12 residues. Germline V gene sequence: CDR1 SNHLY, CDR2 FYNNEI. As DNA, the CDR3 is TGTGCCAGCAGGGACTCCTCCTACGAGCAGTACTTC. It translates to CASRDSSYEQYF.

This sequence joins TRBV7-9 and TRBJ2-7; the D gene is possibly TRBD2 (6 bases). This CDR3 spans 13 amino acids. V was trimmed by 4 bases and J by 5 bases, leaving 12 bases between them. The germline CDR1 and CDR2 sequences are SEHNR and FQNEAQ (reference sequence). CDR3 in DNA: TGTGCCAGCAGCTCGACTAGGTCCCACGAGCAGTACTTC. Translation: CASSSTRSHEQYF.